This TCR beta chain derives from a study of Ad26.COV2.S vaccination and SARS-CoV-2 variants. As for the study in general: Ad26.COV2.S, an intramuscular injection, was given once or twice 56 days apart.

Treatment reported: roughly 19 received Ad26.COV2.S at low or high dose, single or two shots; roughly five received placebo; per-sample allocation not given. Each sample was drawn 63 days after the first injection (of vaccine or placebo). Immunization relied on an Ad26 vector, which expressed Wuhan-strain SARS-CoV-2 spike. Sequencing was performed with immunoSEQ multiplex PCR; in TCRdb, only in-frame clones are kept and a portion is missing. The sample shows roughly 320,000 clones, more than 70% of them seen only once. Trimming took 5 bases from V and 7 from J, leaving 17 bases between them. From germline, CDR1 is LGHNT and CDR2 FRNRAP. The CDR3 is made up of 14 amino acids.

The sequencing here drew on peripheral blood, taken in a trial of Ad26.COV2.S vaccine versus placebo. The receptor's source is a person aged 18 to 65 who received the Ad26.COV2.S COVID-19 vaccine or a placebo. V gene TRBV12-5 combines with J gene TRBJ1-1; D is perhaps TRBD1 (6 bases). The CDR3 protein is CASGPKGLGGEAFF. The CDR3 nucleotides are TGTGCTAGTGGTCCTAAGGGGCTAGGGGGTGAAGCTTTCTTT. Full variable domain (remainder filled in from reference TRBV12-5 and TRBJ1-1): DARVTQTPRHKVTEMGQEVTMRCQPILGHNTVFWYRQTMMQGLELLAYFRNRAPLDDSGMPKDRFSAEMPDATLATLKIQPSEPRDSAVYFCASGPKGLGGEAFFGQGTRLTVV.